The sequence of this TCR beta chain was determined in a study of cytotoxic CD8 clonotypes in ibrutinib-treated CLL. To note about this clone: A read error may produce the germline difference seen at one junction end.

Clones were sequenced by immunoSEQ multiplex PCR, and TCRdb holds only the in-frame ones, with some missing. The table has 200,000 to 250,000 clones, more than 75% seen once. The source is a human donor with chronic lymphocytic leukemia. Here the sequenced sample was PBMCs, taken after 12 months of ibrutinib treatment.

The CDR3: CASSSRGGGETQYF. The CDR3 DNA is TGTGCTAGCAGCTCACGAGGGGGCGGAGAGACCCAGTACTTC. This chain connects TRBV7-7 to TRBJ2-5; 7 positions match TRBD1. This CDR3 has 14 residues. The germline V gene encodes CDR1 SSHAT and CDR2 FNYEAQ (reference sequence).